The 9 T cell receptor beta chains below were found in one sample sequenced in a study of cytomegalovirus exposure and HLA in healthy donors (TCRdb year 2017). Receptor libraries were prepared by the immunoSEQ multiplex PCR assay. The table was pulled from immuneACCESS by TCRdb, which kept in-frame rearrangements only. Such tables lose some clones; where checked, under half of the loss comes from unresolved V genes, and the rest has no known cause. The sample table contains roughly 140,000 clones; only one count was recorded for about 88% of them. The ten largest make up less than 9% of the sample. The sequencing input was PBMCs. These receptors were obtained from a man between 18 and 35 years old in good health and CMV-seropositive.

The V and J genes are TRBV4-1 and TRBJ1-3, with TRBD1 matching over 7 bases. Germline V gene data show CDR1 as MGHRA and CDR2 as YSYEKL. The trim removed 1 base at V and 0 bases at J, leaving 3 bases unmatched. There are 16 residues in the CDR3. The CDR3 nucleotides are TGCGCCAGCAGCCAAGTCGACAGGGTCTCTGGAAACACCATATATTTT. Its protein product is CASSQVDRVSGNTIYF.

This clone was counted only a few times. This sequence joins TRBV7-2 and TRBJ2-5; D not certain. Trimming removed 4 bases from V and 5 bases from J, with 23 bases in between. The germline CDR1 and CDR2 sequences are SGHTA and FQGNSA. This CDR3 region has 17 residues. The CDR3 sequence is CASSSSPYNPAQETQYF. The CDR3 nucleotides read TGTGCCAGCAGCTCCTCACCTTATAACCCAGCGCAGGAGACCCAGTACTTC. Together with reference TRBV7-2 and TRBJ2-5, the CDR3 gives the full variable domain: GAGVSQSPSNKVTEKGKDVELRCDPISGHTALYWYRQSLGQGLEFLIYFQGNSAPDKSGLPSDRFSAERTGGSVSTLTIQRTQQEDSAVYLCASSSSPYNPAQETQYFGPGTRLLVL.

The J gene is TRBJ1-2, the V gene TRBV6-5; D is unresolved. Trimming left V 2 bases short and J 7 bases short, with 11 bases between. The CDR3 has 13 amino acids. Germline CDR1 is MNHEY and CDR2 is SVGAGI. CDR3 region: CASSYVEGGGYTF. The CDR3 DNA sequence: TGTGCCAGCAGTTACGTGGAGGGTGGTGGCTACACCTTC.

This clone occurred a few times. This chain connects TRBV5-1 to TRBJ1-5; D gene unclear. The V end lost 5 bases, the J end lost 2 bases, and 8 bases lay between the germline ends. This CDR3 is 13 amino acids long. CDR1 is SGHRS, CDR2 YFSETQ, per germline. The CDR3 region is CASSGGGNQPQHF. CDR3 coding DNA: TGCGCCAGCAGTGGCGGGGGCAATCAGCCCCAGCATTTT.

The V and J genes are TRBV27 and TRBJ2-1; maybe TRBD2 (7 bases). The germline gives CDR1 MNHEY, CDR2 SMNVEV (reference sequence). V was clipped by 8 bases and J by 10 bases, with 24 bases between them. The CDR3 is made up of 15 amino acids. The CDR3 loop is CASAGGQSRSLEQFF. The CDR3 DNA reads as TGTGCCAGCGCCGGGGGGCAGTCCAGAAGTTTGGAGCAGTTCTTC.

This sequence joins TRBV18 and TRBJ2-7; the match to TRBD2 covers 14 bases. V trimming: 3 bases; J trimming: 6 bases; junction bases outside the gene matches: 7. CDR1 and CDR2 from the germline V gene are KGHSH and LQKENI. The CDR3 runs 16 residues. The CDR3 protein is CASSPGLAGGAFEQYF. For the CDR3, the DNA is TGTGCCAGCTCACCTGGACTAGCGGGAGGAGCCTTCGAGCAGTACTTC.

The V and J genes are TRBV2 and TRBJ1-4, with D tentatively TRBD1 (6 bases). From germline, CDR1 is SNHLY and CDR2 FYNNEI. The CDR3 has 14 amino acids. The germline V and J ends were trimmed by 6 bases and 6 bases, with 14 bases remaining between them. CDR3 protein: CASSKTGRDEKLFF. CDR3 in DNA: TGTGCCAGCAGCAAAACAGGGAGGGATGAAAAACTGTTTTTT.

Comments on this clone: The sample holds other DNA sequences that translate to the same CDR3. J is TRBJ1-2 and V is TRBV6-5; D unclear. Looked up from germline, CDR1 is MNHEY and CDR2 is SVGAGI. The V end lost 2 bases, the J end lost 2 bases, and 9 bases lay between the germline ends. The CDR3 length is 14 residues. The DNA for the CDR3 is TGTGCCAGCAGTTACGGAGGGAACAACTATGGCTACACCTTC. Its translation is CASSYGGNNYGYTF.

The rearrangement links TRBV7-9 to TRBJ2-7; D might be TRBD1 (6 bases). Germline CDR1 and CDR2: SEHNR and FQNEAQ (reference sequence). This CDR3 has 14 amino acids. The germline V and J ends were trimmed by 6 bases and 5 bases, with 17 bases remaining between them. The CDR3 DNA follows: TGTGCCAGCAGTCAACCGCAGGGGTTGCACGAGCAGTACTTC. Its protein product is CASSQPQGLHEQYF.